Listed below are T cell receptor beta chains from one sample, sequenced in a study of regulatory T cells in long-lasting Graves disease. Each CDR3 protein is one row after TCRdb ran MiXCR on the multiplex PCR reads. The table shows roughly 380,000 distinct CDR3 sequences, with less than 20% occurring only once. The sequences come from peripheral blood mononuclear cells (PBMCs), collected at new diagnosis, from a patient treated with antithyroid drugs. The receptors originated from a female donor with Graves disease. CDR3s include the opening cysteine and the closing phenylalanine or tryptophan. Each record gives: V gene, J gene, D gene, clone size, CDR3 DNA, CDR3 protein. The D gene is left open where the match is weak. Not all rows give a size; the values are once, few, many and, for expanded clones, a class.

v_gene: TRBV9
j_gene: TRBJ2-5
d_gene: NA
abundance: many
CDR3nt: TGTGCCAGCAGCGTAGAAGTGTCGGGACAAGGAGGGGAGACCCAGTACTTC
CDR3aa: CASSVEVSGQGGETQYF

v_gene: TRBV6-9
j_gene: TRBJ1-3
d_gene: NA
abundance: many
CDR3nt: TGTGCCAGCAGTTACTCTCTTCTGGCATCTGGAAACACCATATATTTT
CDR3aa: CASSYSLLASGNTIYF

v_gene: TRBV20-1
j_gene: TRBJ2-5
d_gene: TRBD2
abundance: many
CDR3nt: TGCAGTGCTAGAGATGGGACTAGCCACCAAGAGACCCAGTACTTC
CDR3aa: CSARDGTSHQETQYF

v_gene: TRBV28
j_gene: TRBJ1-1
d_gene: NA
abundance: few
CDR3nt: TGTGCCAGCAGTTTACCGACAGGACACACTGAAGCTTTCTTT
CDR3aa: CASSLPTGHTEAFF

v_gene: TRBV6-2/TRBV6-3
j_gene: TRBJ1-1
d_gene: TRBD1
abundance: many
CDR3nt: TGTGCCAGCAGTTACTCGTATCCAGGGGGTGGCATGAACACTGAAGCTTTCTTT
CDR3aa: CASSYSYPGGGMNTEAFF

v_gene: TRBV28
j_gene: TRBJ2-2
d_gene: TRBD2
abundance: many
CDR3nt: TGTGCCAGCACCGGACTAGCGGGAAACACCGGGGAGCTGTTTTTT
CDR3aa: CASTGLAGNTGELFF

v_gene: TRBV19
j_gene: TRBJ1-5
d_gene: NA
abundance: NA
CDR3nt: TGTGCCAGTAGTATTAATGGCGCCAGGACATTGCCCCAGCATTTT
CDR3aa: CASSINGARTLPQHF

v_gene: TRBV18
j_gene: TRBJ2-2
d_gene: NA
abundance: few
CDR3nt: TGTGCCAGCGCCCCAGCGAACACCGGGGAGCTGTTTTTT
CDR3aa: CASAPANTGELFF

v_gene: TRBV28
j_gene: TRBJ2-7
d_gene: NA
abundance: many
CDR3nt: TGTGCCAGCAGCTCACAGGGCCCCTCCTACGAGCAGTACTTC
CDR3aa: CASSSQGPSYEQYF

v_gene: TRBV5-1
j_gene: TRBJ2-1
d_gene: TRBD2
abundance: many
CDR3nt: TGCGCCAGCAGCTTGGGAGACTCGCGGGGGGGTGAGCAGTTCTTC
CDR3aa: CASSLGDSRGGEQFF

v_gene: TRBV10-3
j_gene: TRBJ2-1
d_gene: TRBD1
abundance: many
CDR3nt: TGTGCCACCGGGACAGAAAACAATGAGCAGTTCTTC
CDR3aa: CATGTENNEQFF

v_gene: TRBV20-1
j_gene: TRBJ2-1
d_gene: TRBD2
abundance: NA
CDR3nt: TGCAGTGCTAGAGGGACTAGCGGGAGGGCACGTGAGCAGTTCTTC
CDR3aa: CSARGTSGRAREQFF

v_gene: TRBV12-5
j_gene: TRBJ2-5
d_gene: NA
abundance: many
CDR3nt: TGTGCTAGTGGTTTGGTCGTGGGTACTCACGACAGAGGAGTGGAGACCCAGTACTTC
CDR3aa: CASGLVVGTHDRGVETQYF

v_gene: TRBV4-1
j_gene: TRBJ1-1
d_gene: NA
abundance: few
CDR3nt: TGCGCCAGCAGCCAGGGGGGGGGAGCTTTCTTT
CDR3aa: CASSQGGGAFF

v_gene: TRBV6-2/TRBV6-3
j_gene: TRBJ2-1
d_gene: TRBD2
abundance: many
CDR3nt: TGTGCCAGCAGTTACTCGTCCGGGAGACTAGCGAGCTCCTACAATGAGCAGTTCTTC
CDR3aa: CASSYSSGRLASSYNEQFF

v_gene: TRBV25-1
j_gene: TRBJ2-7
d_gene: NA
abundance: few
CDR3nt: TGTGCCAGCAGTGACCTAAGCGAGCAGTACTTC
CDR3aa: CASSDLSEQYF

v_gene: TRBV27
j_gene: TRBJ1-2
d_gene: NA
abundance: many
CDR3nt: TGTGCCAGCAGTTTAAGCCCAGGGACGATAAACTATGGCTACACCTTC
CDR3aa: CASSLSPGTINYGYTF

v_gene: TRBV6-1
j_gene: TRBJ2-2
d_gene: TRBD1
abundance: many
CDR3nt: TGTGCCAGCAGCACACCCAGGGACAGGGAGACCGGGGAGCTGTTTTTT
CDR3aa: CASSTPRDRETGELFF